This T cell receptor (beta chain) was retrieved from a study of molecular identifiers for immune sequencing clone quantification. Study-level results: Barcode sharing among identical TCR molecules could make large clones appear smaller.

The CDR3 is 14 amino acids. In germline, CDR1 is LGHNA, CDR2 YSLEER. Trimming pared 1 base from V and 3 bases from J, leaving 10 bases between. This clonotype has a handful of counts. Antigen unknown. A much larger clone is a single base away; this may be a read error. Listed TCR primers, together with previously described methods, were used for the bulk TCR libraries. TCRdb re-called the PCR reads through MiXCR, storing one row per CDR3 protein. The table has over 550,000 distinct CDR3 sequences, 25% seen once. Naive CD8 T cells were FACS-sorted by CD8+CD4-CCR7+CD45RA+ markers. The sequenced sample was naive CD8+ T cells from blood, with Jurkat cell RNA spiked in. Sample subset: FACS-sorted CD8+CD4-CCR7+CD45RA+ naive T cells. The chain combines TRBV4-3 with TRBJ2-7; the D is unclear. This sequence originates from a human donor in good health. Some libraries in this study had Jurkat cell RNA spiked in. CDR3 sequence: CASSQGPEYYEQYF. CDR3 nucleotide sequence: TGCGCCAGCAGCCAAGGTCCTGAATACTACGAGCAGTACTTC.